The sequence of this T cell receptor beta chain was determined in a study of Graves' ophthalmopathy and Graves' hyperthyroidism. The study's findings and limits: Discriminating ophthalmopathy from stable hyperthyroidism, a 13-signature model attained a sensitivity of about 85% and a specificity of around 77%.

The germline CDR1 and CDR2 sequences are MDHEN and SYDVKM. V dropped 3 bases and J dropped 5 bases, with 7 bases sitting between them. The CDR3 spans 12 residues. This clonotype showed up many times. The antigen is undetermined. No ophthalmopathy within 18 months of follow-up signified stable hyperthyroidism. Additional autoimmune diseases, uncontrolled infections, pregnancy or lactation disqualified patients. Amplifying from RNA transcripts, the study obtained TCR beta CDR3 regions. Investigators did first-round RT-PCR with HTBI primers, then second-round multiplex PCR. Using its own MiXCR run on the multiplex PCR reads, TCRdb lists one record per CDR3 protein. The sample yields 300,000 to 450,000 distinct CDR3 sequences, about 17% seen once.

This clonotype was obtained from an adult woman with stable Graves' hyperthyroidism. The specimen sequenced was peripheral blood. The V gene is TRBV28, the J gene TRBJ1-1; the D is unclear. The CDR3 here is CASSLLTTEAFF. The CDR3 DNA follows: TGTGCCAGCAGTTTGCTCACAACTGAAGCTTTCTTT.